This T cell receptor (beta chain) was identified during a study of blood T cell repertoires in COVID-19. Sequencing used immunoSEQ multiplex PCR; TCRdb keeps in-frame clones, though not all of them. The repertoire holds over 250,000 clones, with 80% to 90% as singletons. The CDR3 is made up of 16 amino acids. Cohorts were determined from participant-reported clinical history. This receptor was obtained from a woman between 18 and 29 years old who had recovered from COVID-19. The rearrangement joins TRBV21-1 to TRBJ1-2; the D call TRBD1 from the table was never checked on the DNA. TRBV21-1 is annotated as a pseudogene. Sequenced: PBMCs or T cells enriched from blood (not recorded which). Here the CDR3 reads CASSPGQGGLDYGYTF. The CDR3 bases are TGTGCCAGCAGTCCCGGACAGGGAGGATTAGACTATGGCTACACCTTC.